This T cell receptor beta chain derives from a study of T cells in women clearing cervical HPV infection. On the study more broadly: Control women cleared a single incident HPV16 infection within 12 months. Study-wide results and limits: TRBV6-7 relative abundance averaged about 0.1% in cases and under 0.2% in controls.

Turning to this clone: What it recognizes is unknown. The read ends 3 residues early relative to the CDR3; the germline J gene fills the gap.

The ends lost 3 bases at V and 0 bases at J; junction bases unmatched: 4. Germline loops: CDR1 MRHNA, CDR2 SNTAGT. The CDR3 runs 16 residues. HPV was found by MY09/MY11 PCR and dot-blot genotyping. Produced via immunoSEQ multiplex PCR; TCRdb's table is partial and in-frame only. The repertoire table contains around 31,000 clones. The V call is TRBV6-4, the J call TRBJ2-1; 8 nucleotides line up with TRBD2. The sample comprised blood buffy coat. The TCR comes from a woman aged 18 to 75 with a cervical HPV16 infection that either progressed to CIN3+ or cleared (not recorded which). The covered CDR3 bases are TGTGCCAGCAGTGAGCGGGGGGACCCCTCCTACAATGAG. Translated: CASSERGDPSYNE. The full-length CDR3 reads as CASSERGDPSYNEQFF.